Listed below are T cell receptor beta chains from one sample, sequenced in a study of shared clonotypes between healthy human individuals. Repertoires were generated with immunoSEQ multiplex PCR, while TCRdb's copy carries only in-frame clones and drops some. The sample includes about 1.5 million clones, over 95% of them seen just once. Input material: naive CD4+ T cells sorted from blood. All receptors derive from a young man in good health. Both conserved end residues are part of each CDR3. Fields, in order: CDR3 DNA, CDR3 protein, D gene, V gene, clone size, J gene. A D gene is named only where the DNA matches it firmly. Rows may omit the clone size; those that give it use once, few, many or a size class.

cdr3_nt: TGTGCCAGCTCACCCCCACAAGTAGGAGCTTTCTTT; cdr3_aa: CASSPPQVGAFF; d_call: .; v_call: TRBV18; clone_size: .; j_call: TRBJ1-1
cdr3_nt: TGTGCCATCATACCGGGACTAGCGGGAGCCGAGCAGTACTTC; cdr3_aa: CAIIPGLAGAEQYF; d_call: TRBD2; v_call: TRBV2; clone_size: .; j_call: TRBJ2-7
cdr3_nt: TGTGCCAGCAGGCGACCTACTAGCGGGAGCCCGTTCTTC; cdr3_aa: CASRRPTSGSPFF; d_call: TRBD2; v_call: TRBV6-5; clone_size: .; j_call: TRBJ2-1
cdr3_nt: TGCGCCAGCAGCTCCCCGGGGGCCAGCACAGATACGCAGTATTTT; cdr3_aa: CASSSPGASTDTQYF; d_call: .; v_call: TRBV5-1; clone_size: .; j_call: TRBJ2-3
cdr3_nt: TGTGCCAGCACCCGGGCCCGCTATGGCTACACCTTC; cdr3_aa: CASTRARYGYTF; d_call: .; v_call: TRBV5-8; clone_size: once; j_call: TRBJ1-2
cdr3_nt: TGTGCCAGCAGTTTACGAGACTCAGCCTACGAGCAGTACTTC; cdr3_aa: CASSLRDSAYEQYF; d_call: .; v_call: TRBV27; clone_size: .; j_call: TRBJ2-7
cdr3_nt: TGTGCCAGCAGTCCGCCCTACGAGACCCAGTACTTC; cdr3_aa: CASSPPYETQYF; d_call: .; v_call: TRBV28; clone_size: .; j_call: TRBJ2-5
cdr3_nt: TGTGCCAGCAGACCCGGGACTAGCGTCTACGAGCAGTACTTC; cdr3_aa: CASRPGTSVYEQYF; d_call: TRBD2; v_call: TRBV6-5; clone_size: .; j_call: TRBJ2-7
cdr3_nt: TGTGCCAGCAGCTCCAGGGTAGCGGGAGCGGTCGGGGAGCTGTTTTTT; cdr3_aa: CASSSRVAGAVGELFF; d_call: TRBD2; v_call: TRBV7-9; clone_size: .; j_call: TRBJ2-2
cdr3_nt: TGTGCCAGCAGCCCAAACATAGGAGGGCCTACAGATACGCAGTATTTT; cdr3_aa: CASSPNIGGPTDTQYF; d_call: .; v_call: TRBV9; clone_size: .; j_call: TRBJ2-3
cdr3_nt: TGTGCCAGCAGCTTAGGACGGAACTCTGGAAACACCATATATTTT; cdr3_aa: CASSLGRNSGNTIYF; d_call: .; v_call: TRBV7-9; clone_size: .; j_call: TRBJ1-3
cdr3_nt: TGTGCCATGAGGGGGACAGGGGCCCACGAGCAGTACTTC; cdr3_aa: CAMRGTGAHEQYF; d_call: TRBD1; v_call: TRBV10-3; clone_size: .; j_call: TRBJ2-7
cdr3_nt: TGTGCCAGCTCACCATCGGCTCTAGCGGGAGGGCTCTCAGAGACCCAGTACTTC; cdr3_aa: CASSPSALAGGLSETQYF; d_call: TRBD2; v_call: TRBV18; clone_size: .; j_call: TRBJ2-5
cdr3_nt: TGTGCCAGCAGCTCAAACCCCGGGACAGGGGGCTTATCACAAGAGACCCAGTACTTC; cdr3_aa: CASSSNPGTGGLSQETQYF; d_call: TRBD1; v_call: TRBV11-2; clone_size: .; j_call: TRBJ2-5
cdr3_nt: TGTGCCAGCAGTGAAGGGATCCCATCCTACGAGCAGTACTTC; cdr3_aa: CASSEGIPSYEQYF; d_call: .; v_call: TRBV2; clone_size: .; j_call: TRBJ2-7